Shown below are 3 T cell receptor beta chains from a single sample sequenced in a study of blood T cell repertoires in COVID-19. Profiled with immunoSEQ multiplex PCR; TCRdb holds only in-frame clones, not every one. The table shows 100,000 to 150,000 clones, with approximately 82% occurring only once. Sequenced input: peripheral blood. The origin of the receptors is a man in his forties with active or convalescent COVID-19.

This chain connects TRBV7-2 to TRBJ1-2; 11 bases match TRBD1. This CDR3 region has 17 residues. CDR1 SGHTA and CDR2 FQGNSA come from the germline V gene. Trimming removed 5 bases from V and 4 bases from J; junction bases left unmatched: 12. The chain's CDR3 is CASSPYPGQGGSYGYTF. CDR3 DNA sequence: TGTGCCAGCAGCCCTTATCCGGGACAGGGGGGGAGCTATGGCTACACCTTC.

This clone was detected only a few times. Other DNA variants within this sample encode the same CDR3. The chain joins TRBV4-1 to TRBJ1-5; D is unresolved. CDR1 and CDR2 (germline): MGHRA, YSYEKL. V was pared by 0 bases and J by 1 base, with 10 bases between. The CDR3 sequence is 16 residues long. The CDR3: CASSQDLAPSNQPQHF. In nucleotides, the CDR3 is TGCGCCAGCAGCCAAGATTTGGCCCCAAGCAATCAGCCCCAGCATTTT.

V and J are TRBV3-1 (or the pseudogene TRBV3-2) and TRBJ2-7; 9 bases match TRBD2. The CDR3 contains 16 residues. With 2 bases clipped from V and 0 bases from J, the junction kept 5 bases outside the gene matches. CDR1 and CDR2 (germline): LGHDT, YNNKEL (reference sequence). The CDR3 here is CASSQTLAGSSYEQYF. The CDR3 nucleotides are TGTGCCAGCAGCCAAACTCTAGCGGGAAGCTCCTACGAGCAGTACTTC.